The entry below gives a single T cell receptor (beta chain) sequence along with its context. This entry is derived from a study of blood T cell repertoires in COVID-19. Study-wide context: Material from acute and convalescent COVID-19 was sourced from the United States, Italy and Spain.

This CDR3 has 12 residues. CDR1 SEHNR and CDR2 FQNEAQ come from the germline V gene (reference sequence). Deletions cut 6 bases from V and 3 bases from J, with 8 bases between. The repertoire was sequenced with immunoSEQ multiplex PCR; TCRdb's copy has only in-frame clones and lacks some. Counted here are 150,000 or so clones, 70% to 85% occurring once; the ten biggest clones make up 22%. The receptor comes from a woman of 80 years or more with acute or convalescent COVID-19. V is TRBV7-9 and J is TRBJ2-5; D is possibly TRBD1 (6 bases). Material: peripheral blood. CDR3 coding DNA: TGTGCCAGCAGATACAGGGAAGAGACCCAGTACTTC. Translation: CASRYREETQYF. The full variable domain, with the rest looked up from reference TRBV7-9 and TRBJ2-5, is DTGVSQNPRHKITKRGQNVTFRCDPISEHNRLYWYRQTLGQGPEFLTYFQNEAQLEKSRLLSDRFSAERPKGSFSTLEIQRTEQGDSAMYLCASRYREETQYFGPGTRLLVL.